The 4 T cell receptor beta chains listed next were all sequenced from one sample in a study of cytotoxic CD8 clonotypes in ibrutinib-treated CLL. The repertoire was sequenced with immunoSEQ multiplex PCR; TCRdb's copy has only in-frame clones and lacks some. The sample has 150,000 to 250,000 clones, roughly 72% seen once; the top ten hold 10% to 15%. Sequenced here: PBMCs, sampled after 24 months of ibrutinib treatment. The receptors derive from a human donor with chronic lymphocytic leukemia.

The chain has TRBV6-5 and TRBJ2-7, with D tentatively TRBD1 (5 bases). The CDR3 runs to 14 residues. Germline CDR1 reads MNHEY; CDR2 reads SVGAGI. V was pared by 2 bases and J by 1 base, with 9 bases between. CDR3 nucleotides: TGTGCCAGCAGTTACGCGGACATATCCTACGAGCAGTACTTC. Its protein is CASSYADISYEQYF.

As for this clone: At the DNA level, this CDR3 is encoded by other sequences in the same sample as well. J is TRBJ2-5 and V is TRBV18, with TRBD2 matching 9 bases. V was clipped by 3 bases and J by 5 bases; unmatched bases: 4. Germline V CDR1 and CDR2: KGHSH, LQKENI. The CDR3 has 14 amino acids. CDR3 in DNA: TGTGCCAGCTCACCTAGCGGGAGTCGGGAGACCCAGTACTTC. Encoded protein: CASSPSGSRETQYF.

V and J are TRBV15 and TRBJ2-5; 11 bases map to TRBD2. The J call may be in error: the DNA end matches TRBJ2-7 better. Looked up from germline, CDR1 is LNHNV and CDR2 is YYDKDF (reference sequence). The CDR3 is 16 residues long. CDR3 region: CATSRDIGTSGGEQYF. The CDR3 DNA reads TGTGCCACCAGCAGAGATATCGGGACTAGCGGTGGCGAGCAGTACTTC.

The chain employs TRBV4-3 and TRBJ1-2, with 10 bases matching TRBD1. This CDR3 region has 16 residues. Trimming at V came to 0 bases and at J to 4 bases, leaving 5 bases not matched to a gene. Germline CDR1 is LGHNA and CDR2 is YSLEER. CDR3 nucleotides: TGCGCCAGCAGCCAAGAAGCCGGGACAGGGGTCTATGGCTACACCTTC. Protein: CASSQEAGTGVYGYTF.